The clone carrying this TCR beta chain was recorded at least ten times. Its antigen is currently unknown. This entry comes from a study of CD8 T cells in ankylosing spondylitis. Study-wide points: One TCR beta motif, made up of seven to nine highly homologous variants, appeared characteristic of ankylosing spondylitis blood.

Looked up from germline, CDR1 is LGHNA and CDR2 is YSLEER. The CDR3 consists of 15 residues. J was trimmed by 6 bases and V by 1 base; bases with no gene match: 2. TCRdb called the 5' RACE reads again in MiXCR, with one record for every CDR3 protein. This sample yields roughly 490,000 distinct CDR3 sequences, of which about 5.2% are seen a single time; roughly 3.3% belongs to the top ten. The TCR was taken from a male donor with ankylosing spondylitis. The sample comprised blood, either unsorted or a sorted T cell fraction (not recorded which). This chain links TRBV4-3 with TRBJ2-1; TRBD2 agrees at 11 bases. The CDR3 DNA sequence: TGCGCCAGCAGCCAAGGTAGCGGGGGGGCCAATGAGCAGTTCTTC. Translation gives CASSQGSGGANEQFF.